The present TCR beta chain was sequenced within a study of T cell responses to AZD1222 COVID-19 vaccine. The CDR3 length is 14 residues. V shed 8 bases and J shed 3 bases, with 14 bases lying between them. Germline loops: CDR1 MNHNY, CDR2 SVGAGI (reference sequence). Some clones are missing from TCRdb's copy, which holds only in-frame ones; the method was immunoSEQ multiplex PCR. This sample has roughly 120,000 clones; 80% to 90% occur once, and the top ten carry under 2%. This sequence originates from an adult in good health. The chain couples TRBV6-6 to TRBJ1-5, with D perhaps matching TRBD1 (6 bases). The material was peripheral blood, obtained on day 0 of AZD1222 vaccination. This CDR3 reads CASRGAGDNQPQHF. The CDR3 DNA follows: TGTGCCAGCCGTGGGGCAGGGGACAATCAGCCCCAGCATTTT.